A single sample gave rise to the 29 T cell receptor beta chains below, sequenced in a study of response to subunit inactivated influenza vaccine. TCRdb fed the RT-PCR reads into MiXCR, producing one record per CDR3 protein. This table holds 500,000 to 550,000 distinct CDR3 sequences, less than 25% found once. The sample also formed part of further work on T cells expressing NK-cell markers. That work adds: What made the TCR beta cDNA was 5'RACE template switching with UMIs.

The sample in question was CD4+ T cells sorted from PBMCs, obtained 11 to 12 days after vaccination. Receptors were obtained from a man between 45 and 60 years old who received an inactivated influenza vaccine.

The chain joins TRBV7-3 to TRBJ2-3, with 8 bases aligning to TRBD2. The V and J ends lost 5 bases and 6 bases, in that order; junction bases with no gene match: 13. Germline lookup yields CDR1 SGHTA and CDR2 FQGTGA. CDR3 length equals 16 residues. CDR3 in DNA: TGTGCCAGCAGCCCAGGCCTAGCGGGTGCTAAGGATACGCAGTATTTT. Amino acid sequence: CASSPGLAGAKDTQYF.

The chain combines TRBV15 with TRBJ2-2; D is ambiguous. The CDR3 covers 13 residues. Germline V gene sequence: CDR1 LNHNV, CDR2 YYDKDF (reference sequence). Trimming shortened V by 4 bases and J by 6 bases, and 9 bases separated the two germline ends. The CDR3 reads CATSTRGAGELFF. DNA of the CDR3: TGTGCCACCAGCACCAGAGGTGCCGGGGAGCTGTTTTTT.

V and J are TRBV6-5 and TRBJ2-6; no definite D call. V was trimmed by 0 bases and J by 2 bases, leaving 5 bases between them. Germline CDR1 MNHEY, CDR2 SVGAGI. This CDR3 region has 15 residues. CDR3 coding DNA: TGTGCCAGCAGTTACTCTTGGGCTGGGGCCAACGTCCTGACTTTC. As protein: CASSYSWAGANVLTF.

The J gene is TRBJ2-5, the V gene TRBV20-1; TRBD1 agrees at 8 bases. Germline CDR1 DFQATT, CDR2 SNEGSKA (reference sequence). CDR3 size: 13 residues. The V gene end was trimmed by 6 bases and the J gene end by 4 bases; junction bases not matched to a gene: 7. Here the CDR3 reads CSANTGGLETQYF. CDR3 DNA sequence: TGCAGTGCAAACACAGGGGGACTAGAGACCCAGTACTTC.

This clonotype has only a few counts. V gene TRBV20-1 combines with J gene TRBJ2-7; 9 bases align to TRBD1. The ends lost 6 bases at V and 5 bases at J; junction bases unmatched: 5. This CDR3 contains 12 residues. Looked up from germline, CDR1 is DFQATT and CDR2 is SNEGSKA (reference sequence). Here the CDR3 DNA reads TGCAGTGCCTGGGACAGGGTCGACGAGCAGTACTTC. This codes for CSAWDRVDEQYF.

In its sample, this clonotype was seen a few times. The CDR3 here is CASSHPTGAAETQYF. The CDR3 nucleotides read TGTGCCAGCAGCCACCCGACAGGGGCAGCGGAGACCCAGTACTTC. The chain recombines TRBV12-3 or TRBV12-4 with TRBJ2-5, with 8 bases aligning to TRBD1. The trim removed 6 bases at V and 5 bases at J, leaving 11 bases unmatched. This CDR3 is built from 15 residues.

The rearrangement joins TRBV27 to TRBJ2-7, with D unresolved. The V end lost 4 bases, the J end lost 1 base, and 8 bases lay between the germline ends. Germline V gene sequence: CDR1 MNHEY, CDR2 SMNVEV (reference sequence). This CDR3 spans 13 amino acids. The CDR3 nucleotides are TGTGCCAGCAGTTATAGACCTTCCTACGAGCAGTACTTC. It yields the protein CASSYRPSYEQYF.

This clonotype has a handful of counts. The gene calls are TRBV10-3 and TRBJ2-3; D is unclear. Germline V gene data show CDR1 as ENHRY and CDR2 as SYGVKD. The CDR3 is made up of 14 amino acids. Trimming stripped 6 bases from V and 1 base from J, with 11 bases between. CDR3 in DNA: TGTGCCATCAGGGAAGACCCGGGCACAGATACGCAGTATTTT. Its protein is CAIREDPGTDTQYF.

The genes are TRBV7-2 and TRBJ2-3; 9 nucleotides line up with TRBD2. V dropped 6 bases and J dropped 4; count of bases not matched to a gene: 8. Germline CDR1 and CDR2: SGHTA and FQGNSA. This CDR3 is 15 amino acids long. The CDR3 loop is CASSSGSFQADTQYF. DNA of the CDR3: TGTGCCAGCAGTAGCGGGAGCTTTCAAGCAGATACGCAGTATTTT.

The chain combines TRBV5-1 with TRBJ2-3; D uncertain. The CDR3 extends over 14 amino acids. Deletions cut 0 bases from V and 6 bases from J, with 11 bases between. Germline V gene data show CDR1 as SGHRS and CDR2 as YFSETQ. CDR3 amino acids: CASSLEPFEDTQYF. The CDR3 DNA reads TGCGCCAGCAGCTTGGAGCCTTTTGAGGATACGCAGTATTTT. The full variable domain, in which reference TRBV5-1 and TRBJ2-3 provide the parts outside the CDR3, is KAGVTQTPRYLIKTRGQQVTLSCSPISGHRSVSWYQQTPGQGLQFLFEYFSETQRNKGNFPGRFSGRQFSNSRSEMNVSTLELGDSALYLCASSLEPFEDTQYFGPGTRLTVL.

This clonotype was seen only once. This rearrangement joins TRBV7-8 to TRBJ2-6; 7 positions match TRBD1. The V and J ends lost 5 bases and 15 bases, in that order; junction bases with no gene match: 7. Germline CDR1 reads SGHVS; CDR2 reads FQNEAQ. The CDR3 runs 12 residues. This CDR3 is CASSRVTGDLTF. In nucleotides, the CDR3 is TGTGCCAGCAGCAGAGTAACAGGGGACCTGACTTTC.

The chain carries TRBV9 and TRBJ2-7, with TRBD2 matching over 11 bases. This CDR3 comprises 16 residues. The trim removed 4 bases at V and 5 bases at J, leaving 11 bases unmatched. CDR1 and CDR2 from the germline V gene are SGDLS and YYNGEE. CDR3 loop: CASSPIAGGPLDEQYF. CDR3 bases: TGTGCCAGCAGCCCAATAGCGGGAGGGCCCTTAGACGAGCAGTACTTC. The full variable domain, completed using reference TRBV9 and TRBJ2-7, is DSGVTQTPKHLITATGQRVTLRCSPRSGDLSVYWYQQSLDQGLQFLIQYYNGEERAKGNILERFSAQQFPDLHSELNLSSLELGDSALYFCASSPIAGGPLDEQYFGPGTRLTVT.

The chain has TRBV6-2 or TRBV6-3 and TRBJ2-7; 7 bases line up with TRBD2. The CDR3 is 15 amino acids. Germline values: CDR1 MNHEY, CDR2 SVGEGT. V was clipped by 5 bases and J by 6 bases; unmatched bases: 13. In DNA form, the CDR3 reads TGTGCCAGCAGTACGGAACTAGCGATAAGACGCGAGCAGTACTTC. It codes for CASSTELAIRREQYF.

The DNA for the CDR3 is TGTGCCAGCTCACTTCGACTAGCGGAAGAGACCCAGTACTTC. It translates to CASSLRLAEETQYF. The chain recombines TRBV18 with TRBJ2-5; the match to TRBD2 covers 9 bases. Germline CDR1 KGHSH, CDR2 LQKENI. Germline trimming cut 4 bases from V and 3 bases from J; bases unmatched to any gene: 3. CDR3 length: 14 amino acids. The variable domain in full, with the rest retrieved from reference TRBV18 and TRBJ2-5, is NAGVMQNPRHLVRRRGQEARLRCSPMKGHSHVYWYRQLPEEGLKFMVYLQKENIIDESGMPKERFSAEFPKEGPSILRIQQVVRGDSAAYFCASSLRLAEETQYFGPGTRLLVL.

This clonotype has a handful of counts. CDR3 bases: TGCGCCAGCAGCCCCTGGACTAGCGAAGAGACCCAGTACTTC. It codes for CASSPWTSEETQYF. V is TRBV5-1 and J is TRBJ2-5, with 9 bases matching TRBD2. CDR3 size: 14 residues. V lost 4 bases, J lost 3 bases, and 4 bases stayed unmatched. Per the germline V gene, CDR1 is SGHRS and CDR2 is YFSETQ. Combining the CDR3 with reference TRBV5-1 and TRBJ2-5 gives the whole variable domain KAGVTQTPRYLIKTRGQQVTLSCSPISGHRSVSWYQQTPGQGLQFLFEYFSETQRNKGNFPGRFSGRQFSNSRSEMNVSTLELGDSALYLCASSPWTSEETQYFGPGTRLLVL.

The chain carries TRBV20-1 and TRBJ1-6, with 7 nucleotides matching TRBD1. The germline V gene has CDR1 DFQATT and CDR2 SNEGSKA (reference sequence). The CDR3 has 15 residues. V lost 3 bases, J lost 2 bases, and 4 bases stayed unmatched. CDR3 amino acids: CSASSGQTYNSPLHF. CDR3 nucleotides: TGCAGTGCTAGCTCGGGACAGACCTATAATTCACCCCTCCACTTT.

This chain joins TRBV15 and TRBJ1-5; 10 bases align to TRBD1. Germline CDR1 and CDR2: LNHNV and YYDKDF (reference sequence). With 5 bases clipped from V and 4 bases from J, the junction kept 5 bases outside the gene matches. The length of the CDR3 is 15 residues. CDR3 in DNA: TGTGCCACCAGCGTTGGGACAGGGGAGAATCAGCCCCAGCATTTT. Translation gives CATSVGTGENQPQHF.

There are a few counts of this clonotype. The chain employs TRBV28 and TRBJ2-7; 7 nucleotides agree with TRBD1. The CDR3 runs 13 residues. CDR1 is MDHEN, CDR2 SYDVKM, per germline. J was trimmed by 5 bases and V by 6 bases; bases with no gene match: 7. CDR3 residues: CASRPGQVNEQYF. In DNA form, the CDR3 reads TGTGCCAGCAGACCCGGACAGGTCAACGAGCAGTACTTC.

This clonotype has only a few counts. The chain uses TRBV5-1 and TRBJ1-2; D not resolved. Trimming left V 4 bases short and J 4 bases short, with 11 bases between. Germline assignment: CDR1 SGHRS and CDR2 YFSETQ. This CDR3 spans 13 amino acids. CDR3 DNA: TGCGCCAGCAGCAAAGATGCCGTCTATGGCTACACCTTC. This encodes CASSKDAVYGYTF.

This clonotype has a handful of counts. The genes are TRBV9 and TRBJ1-3; D gene unclear. V lost 6 bases to trimming and J lost 0 bases, with 13 bases between them. Germline V gene data show CDR1 as SGDLS and CDR2 as YYNGEE. The CDR3 sequence is 15 residues long. CDR3 residues: CASTPGRSSGNTIYF. As DNA, the CDR3 is TGTGCCAGCACTCCCGGACGTTCCTCTGGAAACACCATATATTTT.

This chain links TRBV3-1 with TRBJ2-1; D unresolved. The V gene's germline CDR1 is LGHDT and CDR2 YNNKEL (reference sequence). Trimming took 0 bases from V and 2 from J, leaving 8 bases between them. The CDR3 is 15 residues long. CDR3 amino acids: CASSQDQRTYNEQFF. The CDR3, as DNA: TGTGCCAGCAGCCAAGACCAGCGTACCTACAATGAGCAGTTCTTC.

The chain has TRBV12-3 or TRBV12-4 and TRBJ2-1; D not resolved. V was shortened by 6 bases and J by 9 bases, with 24 bases between the two germline ends. CDR3 length equals 16 residues. CDR3 sequence reads: CASRRMTGLRKGEQFF. The CDR3 DNA follows: TGTGCCAGCAGGAGGATGACCGGGTTAAGAAAGGGTGAGCAGTTCTTC.

A few counts support this clonotype. V and J are TRBV20-1 and TRBJ1-1; D ambiguous. The V gene lost 2 bases and the J gene lost 1 base, with 8 bases spanning the gap. Germline loops: CDR1 DFQATT, CDR2 SNEGSKA (reference sequence). This CDR3 contains 13 residues. The chain's CDR3 is CSARSSRNTEAFF. Written as DNA, the CDR3 is TGCAGTGCTAGATCCAGTCGGAACACTGAAGCTTTCTTT.

This clonotype was seen a few times. The chain links TRBV9 to TRBJ2-3; no firm D call. Trimming shortened V by 2 bases and J by 4 bases, and 8 bases separated the two germline ends. Germline assignment: CDR1 SGDLS and CDR2 YYNGEE. There are 13 residues in the CDR3. CDR3 protein: CASSVSDPDTQYF. CDR3 nucleotide sequence: TGTGCCAGCAGCGTCAGTGACCCAGATACGCAGTATTTT.

CDR3 loop: CSVPSGGGAETQYF. In DNA, the CDR3 is TGCAGTGTTCCGTCTGGCGGGGGGGCTGAGACCCAGTACTTC. This chain joins TRBV20-1 and TRBJ2-5, with 9 positions matching TRBD2. The CDR3 spans 14 residues. Germline CDR1 reads DFQATT; CDR2 reads SNEGSKA (reference sequence). J lost 5 bases, V lost 7 bases, and 11 bases had no gene match.

J is TRBJ2-2 and V is TRBV20-1; D is perhaps TRBD2 (7 bases). The germline V and J ends were trimmed by 0 bases and 4 bases, with 12 bases remaining between them. The CDR3 has 15 amino acids. Germline V CDR1 and CDR2: DFQATT, SNEGSKA (reference sequence). The CDR3 spells CSARDGRGPTGELFF. CDR3 in DNA: TGCAGTGCTAGAGATGGGCGGGGGCCCACCGGGGAGCTGTTTTTT.

J is TRBJ1-1 and V is TRBV6-1; no clear D gene. The CDR3 sequence is 15 residues long. Germline V lookup: CDR1 MNHNS, CDR2 SASEGT. V was cut by 7 bases and J by 4 bases, with 19 bases left in between. The CDR3 spells CASNEAGGSLTEAFF. CDR3 nucleotides: TGTGCCAGCAACGAAGCAGGAGGCAGCCTCACTGAAGCTTTCTTT.

This clonotype was seen only a few times. J is TRBJ2-2 and V is TRBV20-1; no definite D call. CDR3 length: 14 amino acids. Trimming removed 3 bases at V and 0 bases at J, with 8 bases between. Germline V gives CDR1 DFQATT, CDR2 SNEGSKA (reference sequence). CDR3 sequence reads: CSARVSPNTGELFF. The DNA for the CDR3 is TGCAGTGCTAGGGTCAGCCCGAACACCGGGGAGCTGTTTTTT.

This clonotype came up a few times. This sequence joins TRBV5-1 and TRBJ2-6, with a tentative D call TRBD2 (6 bases). Looked up from germline, CDR1 is SGHRS and CDR2 is YFSETQ. The CDR3 covers 13 residues. Trimming pared 4 bases from V and 12 bases from J, leaving 14 bases between. CDR3 sequence (DNA): TGCGCCAGCAGCACGGGAGATCTTTCCGTCCTGACTTTC. Protein product: CASSTGDLSVLTF.